This section outlines one TCR beta chain sequence together with its context. This sample stems from a study of cytomegalovirus exposure and HLA in healthy donors. Study-wide background: Falling in the Caucasian-associated ancestry cluster were about 80% of a few hundred genotyped donors.

The PCR contained 60 Vbeta and 13 Jbeta primers. TCRdb keeps only in-frame clones here, not all; method: immunoSEQ multiplex PCR. The sample has roughly 130,000 clones, around 85% seen once. Sample: PBMCs. This receptor was obtained from a woman aged 45-65 years in good health and CMV-seropositive.

CDR3 in amino acids: CAISESSSGRGNTEAFF. The CDR3 coding sequence is TGTGCCATCAGTGAGTCGTCGTCAGGACGGGGGAACACTGAAGCTTTCTTT. This chain uses TRBV10-3 with TRBJ1-1, with D unclear. The CDR3 extends over 17 amino acids. Germline loops: CDR1 ENHRY, CDR2 SYGVKD. V was trimmed by 0 bases and J by 1 base, leaving 15 bases between them.